A selection of T cell receptor beta chains follows, all from one sample in a study of T-cell reconstitution after alpha-beta-depleted transplantation in children. Each CDR3 protein gets one entry after TCRdb re-called the PCR reads with MiXCR. The table shows 600,000 to 700,000 distinct CDR3 sequences, with 16% occurring only once. The sample consisted of PBMCs from the stem cell graft donor, taken from the stem cell graft. The receptor source for this set is a human donor who donated a stem cell graft to a child with acute myeloid leukemia. Both conserved end residues are part of each CDR3. Each record gives: clone size, J gene, D gene, CDR3 length, V gene, CDR3 protein, CDR3 DNA. D genes are given only for firm matches. Expanded clones get a size class; other rows say once, few or many, or leave the size out.

>many|TRBJ1-4|TRBD1|15|TRBV5-1
CASSLVTGVVEKLFF
TGCGCCAGCAGCTTGGTTACAGGGGTCGTTGAAAAACTGTTTTTT
>many|TRBJ2-6|TRBD1|16|TRBV7-2
CASSSVTGAGANVLTF
TGTGCCAGCAGCTCGGTAACAGGGGCCGGGGCCAACGTCCTGACTTTC
>many|TRBJ2-7|NA|15|TRBV20-1
CSARDSGGVPYEQYF
TGCAGTGCTAGAGATTCAGGCGGAGTTCCCTACGAGCAGTACTTC
>many|TRBJ1-4|NA|15|TRBV20-1
CSASSLRYPNEKLFF
TGCAGTGCTAGCTCACTCCGTTACCCTAATGAAAAACTGTTTTTT
>many|TRBJ2-2|TRBD1|17|TRBV2
CASAFPRDREETGELFF
TGTGCCAGCGCTTTTCCCCGGGACAGGGAGGAAACCGGGGAGCTGTTTTTT
>NA|TRBJ2-1|NA|13|TRBV12-5
CASERTAYNEQFF
TGTGCTAGTGAACGGACCGCCTACAATGAGCAGTTCTTC
>NA|TRBJ1-2|NA|12|TRBV5-6
CASSLGQFGYTF
TGTGCCAGCAGCTTGGGACAGTTTGGCTACACCTTC
>few|TRBJ2-1|NA|14|TRBV12-3/TRBV12-4
CASTHDPARSEQFF
TGTGCCAGCACCCATGACCCCGCCAGGAGTGAGCAGTTCTTC
>few|TRBJ2-1|TRBD1|14|TRBV18
CASSPRQGPNEQFF
TGTGCCAGCTCACCACGACAGGGGCCAAATGAGCAGTTCTTC
>few|TRBJ1-1|NA|15|TRBV6-5
CASSYGPFRNTEAFF
TGTGCCAGCAGTTACGGCCCCTTCCGGAACACTGAAGCTTTCTTT
>few|TRBJ2-1|NA|16|TRBV6-8
CASSYHSDIIGNEQFF
TGTGCCAGCAGTTACCACAGCGATATAATCGGCAATGAGCAGTTCTTC
>few|TRBJ1-5|TRBD1|14|TRBV12-3/TRBV12-4
CASSRDRGGIAQHF
TGTGCCAGCAGCCGTGACAGGGGGGGAATAGCCCAGCATTTT
>many|TRBJ1-5|NA|12|TRBV20-1
CSAGAGDQPQHF
TGCAGTGCTGGGGCGGGGGATCAGCCCCAGCATTTT
>few|TRBJ2-3|TRBD1|15|TRBV7-2
CASTNDRGRLNTQYF
TGTGCCAGCACCAACGACAGGGGGCGGTTAAATACGCAGTATTTT
>few|TRBJ2-3|NA|15|TRBV12-3/TRBV12-4
CASSFATPGTDTQYF
TGTGCCAGCAGTTTCGCTACCCCTGGCACAGATACGCAGTATTTT
>few|TRBJ2-1|TRBD1|12|TRBV24-1
CATSPRGNEQFF
TGTGCCACCAGCCCCAGGGGGAATGAGCAGTTCTTC
>NA|TRBJ1-5|NA|16|TRBV20-1
CCARSPGGEGNQPQHF
TGCTGTGCTAGATCACCGGGGGGCGAAGGCAATCAGCCCCAGCATTTT
>NA|TRBJ1-5|NA|13|TRBV20-1
CSARDEGRQPQHF
TGCAGTGCTAGAGATGAGGGGAGACAGCCCCAGCATTTT
>many|TRBJ1-6|NA|12|TRBV7-2
CASSLNPGSLHF
TGTGCCAGCAGCCTAAATCCGGGTTCCCTCCACTTT
>NA|TRBJ1-1|NA|13|TRBV5-3
CAMSFDVGTEAFF
TGTGCCATGAGCTTCGATGTGGGCACTGAAGCTTTCTTT
>NA|TRBJ2-1|NA|12|TRBV20-1
CSGVRSYNEQFF
TGCAGCGGGGTGCGGTCCTACAATGAGCAGTTCTTC
>NA|TRBJ1-4|TRBD1|15|TRBV12-3/TRBV12-4
CASSFPRGQNEKLFF
TGTGCCAGCAGTTTTCCCAGGGGGCAAAATGAAAAACTGTTTTTT
>NA|TRBJ2-5|NA|11|TRBV28
CASSSQGIQYF
TGTGCCAGCAGTTCTCAGGGAATCCAGTACTTC
>NA|TRBJ2-1|TRBD1|16|TRBV20-1
CSARDSGGASYNEQFF
TGCAGTGCTAGAGATTCAGGGGGCGCTTCCTACAATGAGCAGTTCTTC
>NA|TRBJ1-1|NA|12|TRBV12-3/TRBV12-4
CASSLAPDSSFF
TGTGCCAGCAGTTTAGCCCCGGACAGTTCTTTCTTT
>many|TRBJ1-2|NA|13|TRBV20-1
CSAMTGPGGGYTF
TGCAGTGCCATGACAGGCCCCGGCGGAGGCTACACCTTC
>NA|TRBJ2-5|NA|15|TRBV6-1
CASRRTGSGQETQYF
TGTGCCAGCAGGAGAACAGGGTCGGGGCAAGAGACCCAGTACTTC
>many|TRBJ2-5|TRBD2|14|TRBV29-1
CSVEELAGRGTQYF
TGCAGCGTTGAAGAGCTAGCGGGGCGAGGGACCCAGTACTTC
>NA|TRBJ2-7|TRBD2|13|TRBV10-3
CASRGVESYEQYF
TGTGCCTCCCGGGGGGTGGAGTCCTACGAGCAGTACTTC
>NA|TRBJ2-2|TRBD1|14|TRBV12-3/TRBV12-4
CASGRQGRTGELFF
TGTGCCAGCGGTAGACAGGGAAGGACCGGGGAGCTGTTTTTT
>many|TRBJ1-2|NA|13|TRBV27
CASSLSRLYGYTF
TGTGCCAGCAGTTTATCGAGGCTCTATGGCTACACCTTC
>NA|TRBJ2-2|NA|15|TRBV7-6
CASSLGGGRAGELFF
TGTGCCAGCAGCTTAGGTGGCGGGCGTGCCGGGGAGCTGTTTTTT
>few|TRBJ2-5|TRBD1|15|TRBV12-3/TRBV12-4
CASSTGGAGGETQYF
TGTGCCAGCAGTACAGGGGGCGCGGGTGGAGAGACCCAGTACTTC
>few|TRBJ1-2|NA|12|TRBV20-1
CSASGQGGGYTF
TGCAGTGCTAGCGGCCAGGGTGGAGGCTACACCTTC
>many|TRBJ1-4|NA|13|TRBV20-1
CSARDSRNEKLFF
TGCAGTGCTAGGGACAGCCGTAATGAAAAACTGTTTTTT
>few|TRBJ1-2|NA|14|TRBV29-1
CSVDRGWPAYGYTF
TGCAGCGTTGACAGAGGATGGCCGGCCTATGGCTACACCTTC
>many|TRBJ1-6|TRBD1|15|TRBV20-1
CSARPTGTGLSPLHF
TGCAGTGCTAGGCCCACCGGGACAGGGTTGTCACCCCTCCACTTT
>few|TRBJ1-2|NA|15|TRBV5-1
CASSRSPLEGVGYTF
TGCGCCAGCAGCCGGTCCCCGTTGGAGGGTGTTGGCTACACCTTC
>many|TRBJ1-5|NA|15|TRBV4-3
CASSQGTGPNQPQHF
TGCGCCAGCAGCCAAGGGACGGGCCCCAATCAGCCCCAGCATTTT
>NA|TRBJ2-7|NA|13|TRBV7-8
CASSRIGHYEQYF
TGTGCCAGCAGCCGCATAGGGCACTACGAGCAGTACTTC
>few|TRBJ2-5|TRBD1|14|TRBV29-1
CSAFGGTGEETQYF
TGCAGCGCCTTCGGAGGGACAGGAGAAGAGACCCAGTACTTC
>NA|TRBJ1-1|TRBD1|18|TRBV11-1
CASSRPLGTDGEGTEAFF
TGTGCCAGCAGCCGGCCGCTGGGGACAGACGGTGAGGGCACTGAAGCTTTCTTT
>many|TRBJ1-2|NA|16|TRBV20-1
CSARSRVPQGSYGYTF
TGCAGTGCTAGATCTCGGGTCCCCCAGGGCTCCTATGGCTACACCTTC
>many|TRBJ2-1|TRBD1|15|TRBV29-1
CSVEGQGASYNEQFF
TGCAGCGTTGAGGGCCAGGGGGCTTCCTACAATGAGCAGTTCTTC
>many|TRBJ2-7|NA|15|TRBV7-2
CASSFISSGGPEQYF
TGTGCCAGCAGCTTCATCTCAAGCGGTGGCCCCGAGCAGTACTTC
>few|TRBJ2-1|TRBD1|14|TRBV20-1
CSAFSDRGWDEQFF
TGCAGTGCTTTTTCGGACAGGGGGTGGGATGAGCAGTTCTTC
>few|TRBJ1-1|NA|14|TRBV28
CASSLSRSVPEAFF
TGTGCCAGCAGTTTATCGAGGAGCGTCCCTGAAGCTTTCTTT
>many|TRBJ2-5|NA|14|TRBV12-3/TRBV12-4
CASSFSSAEETQYF
TGTGCCAGCAGTTTCTCGTCAGCTGAAGAGACCCAGTACTTC
>many|TRBJ1-6|NA|16|TRBV20-1
CSARPRGLDYNSPLHF
TGCAGTGCTAGACCCCGCGGTCTAGACTATAATTCACCCCTCCACTTT
>many|TRBJ1-2|NA|11|TRBV20-1
CSARVANGYTF
TGCAGTGCTAGAGTGGCCAATGGCTACACCTTC
>many|TRBJ1-5|NA|14|TRBV6-1
CASRQGAGHQPQHF
TGTGCCAGCAGACAGGGCGCGGGCCATCAGCCCCAGCATTTT